This T cell receptor (beta chain) was sequenced for a study of OX40 agonist ivuxolimab in advanced cancers. The wider study: Prior anti-PD-1, anti-PD-L1 or anti-CTLA-4 therapy was allowed; 30% to 40% had some.

This clone turned up a few times. CDR3 length equals 16 residues. V was pared by 2 bases and J by 10 bases, with 21 bases between. Per the germline V gene, CDR1 is SGHDT and CDR2 is YYEEEE. The method was immunoSEQ multiplex PCR; TCRdb's version includes in-frame clones alone and lacks a portion of them. The repertoire holds approximately 79,000 clones, over 75% seen once, with about 3% in the top ten. This chain uses TRBV5-6 with TRBJ1-4, with D possibly TRBD1 on 5 matching bases. This clonotype originated in an adult with an advanced solid tumor such as melanoma, head and neck, liver or kidney cancer. Source: CD4+ or CD8+ T cells sorted from blood, taken in a trial of the OX40 agonist ivuxolimab. DNA of the CDR3: TGTGCCAGCAGCTTTCGACAGCGAATCGCGGGGTCAAAACTGTTTTTT. Its translation: CASSFRQRIAGSKLFF. The full variable domain, in which reference TRBV5-6 and TRBJ1-4 provide the parts outside the CDR3, is DAGVTQSPTHLIKTRGQQVTLRCSPKSGHDTVSWYQQALGQGPQFIFQYYEEEERQRGNFPDRFSGHQFPNYSSELNVNALLLGDSALYLCASSFRQRIAGSKLFFGSGTQLSVL.